This record covers a single TCR beta chain. Profiling relied on immunoSEQ multiplex PCR, and the TCRdb table lists in-frame clones only, not all of them. The sample includes some 160,000 clones, approximately 90% of them seen just once. The data are from a study of control samples from healthy donors and cancer patients. The CDR3 covers 13 residues. V was cut by 2 bases and J by 6 bases, with 9 bases left in between. The V gene's germline CDR1 is SGHTA and CDR2 FQGTGA. The rearrangement joins TRBV7-3 to TRBJ2-3, with D possibly being TRBD2 (5 bases). Specimen: blood. This clonotype was obtained from a woman in her 30s in good health. This CDR3 is CASSLAREDTQYF. CDR3 bases: TGTGCCAGCAGCTTAGCTAGGGAGGATACGCAGTATTTT.